Listed below are T cell receptor beta chains from one sample, sequenced in a study of T cell responses to AZD1222 COVID-19 vaccine. The protocol was immunoSEQ multiplex PCR, while the TCRdb copy is restricted to in-frame clones and leaves out a portion. The top ten hold less than 25% of the sample, which has 35,000 to 50,000 clones, about 82% seen once. Here the sequenced sample was peripheral blood, taken 28 days after the second dose of the MenACWY control vaccine. These receptors were collected from an adult who received the MenACWY meningococcal vaccine as a control. The CDR3 runs from the conserved cysteine through the conserved F or W. Fields, in order: D gene, V gene, J gene, clone size, CDR3 DNA, CDR3 protein. D genes are given only for firm matches. Clone size is stated in some rows and not others, as once, few, many or a class when expanded.

.	TRBV12-5	TRBJ1-3	.	TGTGCTAGTGGTCCCTACAATTCGGGCTCTGGAAACACCATATATTTT	CASGPYNSGSGNTIYF
.	TRBV28	TRBJ1-6	.	TGTGCCAGCAGCAAGCCATATAATTCACCCCTCCACTTT	CASSKPYNSPLHF
.	TRBV19	TRBJ1-2	.	TGTGCCAGTAGTATTGGCCCTCTAATCGGGGGCTACACCTTC	CASSIGPLIGGYTF
.	TRBV5-1	TRBJ2-3	.	TGCGCCAGCAGGCTATCTGATACGCAGTATTTT	CASRLSDTQYF
.	TRBV4-2	TRBJ2-7	few	TGTGCCAGCAGCCAAGGAACGGGCTCCCCCTACGAGCAGTACTTC	CASSQGTGSPYEQYF
TRBD1	TRBV29-1	TRBJ1-5	.	TGCAGCGTTGAACTATCTGCAGGGGGCAAGGATCAGCCCCAGCATTTT	CSVELSAGGKDQPQHF
.	TRBV11-2	TRBJ2-2	.	TGTGCCAGCAGCTTAGAAGGTTCGAACACCGGGGAGCTGTTTTTT	CASSLEGSNTGELFF
.	TRBV29-1	TRBJ2-2	.	TGCAGCGTTGAAGATCGAGGGAATAGGAGGGAGCTGTTTTTT	CSVEDRGNRRELFF
.	TRBV6-5	TRBJ1-1	.	TGTGCCAGCAGTTACTCGAACATTTTGAACACTGAAGCTTTCTTT	CASSYSNILNTEAFF
.	TRBV6-5	TRBJ2-1	.	TGTGCCAGCAGTTACTCAGGGCTCAATGAGCAGTTCTTC	CASSYSGLNEQFF
.	TRBV19	TRBJ2-1	.	TGTGCCAGTAGTATTCCGGGTTCCTACAATGAGCAGTTCTTC	CASSIPGSYNEQFF
TRBD1	TRBV6-5	TRBJ1-2	few	TGTGCCAGCAGTTACTCAGGGGGCTCTGGCTACACCTTC	CASSYSGGSGYTF
TRBD1	TRBV19	TRBJ1-3	.	TGTGCCAGTAGCGACAGGGGGCTAAGAAACACCATATATTTT	CASSDRGLRNTIYF
.	TRBV14	TRBJ2-3	.	TGTGCCAGCAGCCAAGTCGGGCAGGTGGGAGATACGCAGTATTTT	CASSQVGQVGDTQYF
.	TRBV12-5	TRBJ2-7	.	TGTGCTAGTGGTTTGCTCGTCTTAAACGAGCAGTACTTC	CASGLLVLNEQYF
.	TRBV7-2	TRBJ1-1	.	TGTGCCAGCAGCTTAGGAGGCAGAAACACTGAAGCTTTCTTT	CASSLGGRNTEAFF
.	TRBV9	TRBJ1-6	.	TGTGCCAGCAGCGCCCTGGCGGTTGATTCACCCCTCCACTTT	CASSALAVDSPLHF
.	TRBV25-1	TRBJ1-6	.	TGTGCCAGCAAGGGGGGATTCGGCTACACACCCCTCCACTTT	CASKGGFGYTPLHF
TRBD1	TRBV15	TRBJ2-5	.	TGTGCCACCAGCAGAGATGCACAGGGGGCAGGAGAGACCCAGTACTTC	CATSRDAQGAGETQYF
.	TRBV18	TRBJ1-3	.	TGTGCCAGCTCACCACCTTCAGGGTTACCTGGAAACACCATATATTTT	CASSPPSGLPGNTIYF
TRBD2	TRBV10-1	TRBJ2-1	.	TGCGCCAGCAGGAGTACGCGGGAGGGCATCAATGAGCAGTTCTTC	CASRSTREGINEQFF
.	TRBV27	TRBJ1-4	.	TGTGCCAGCAGAATACAGGGTATTAATGAAAAACTGTTTTTT	CASRIQGINEKLFF
.	TRBV5-1	TRBJ1-2	few	TGCGCCAGCAGCTTGGGACAGCTCTATGGCTACACCTTC	CASSLGQLYGYTF
TRBD2	TRBV28	TRBJ2-7	.	TGTGCCAGCACCCGACCCACTAGCGGGCGGTCCTACGAGCAGTACTTC	CASTRPTSGRSYEQYF
.	TRBV4-1	TRBJ1-3	.	TGCGCCAGCAGCCAAGAAGGGCGGGGTAGCTCTGGAAACACCATATATTTT	CASSQEGRGSSGNTIYF
.	TRBV5-6	TRBJ1-5	.	TGTGCCAGCAGCGGAACAGGGATTCCTAATCAGCCCCAGCATTTT	CASSGTGIPNQPQHF
.	TRBV18	TRBJ2-1	few	TGTGCCAGCTCAGGCGGGGCGTCCTACAATGAGCAGTTCTTC	CASSGGASYNEQFF
TRBD1	TRBV6-6	TRBJ2-1	.	TGTGCCAGCAGGCAAGGGACAGGATACAATGAGCAGTTCTTC	CASRQGTGYNEQFF
.	TRBV30	TRBJ1-1	.	TGTGCCTGGAGTTTAGGGGGTAGCACTGAAGCTTTCTTT	CAWSLGGSTEAFF
.	TRBV11-3	TRBJ2-2	.	TGTGCCAGCAGCTTGTTGGGGGGAATGAGCGGGGAGCTGTTTTTT	CASSLLGGMSGELFF
TRBD1	TRBV6-1	TRBJ1-5	once	TGTGCCAGCAGTGGGGCAGTCCAGGGGGCAGGTCCCAATCAGCCCCAGCATTTT	CASSGAVQGAGPNQPQHF
.	TRBV27	TRBJ1-2	.	TGTGCCAGCAAACATGCCTCGTGGCAGGGGACCGATGGCTACACCTTC	CASKHASWQGTDGYTF
TRBD1	TRBV29-1	TRBJ1-3	few	TGCAGCGTGTCTCAGGGGGCAGCTGGAAACACCATATATTTT	CSVSQGAAGNTIYF
TRBD1	TRBV4-2	TRBJ1-4	many	TGTGCCAGCAGCCAAGATGCAGGGGGGAGTGAAAAACTGTTTTTT	CASSQDAGGSEKLFF
.	TRBV27	TRBJ2-2	.	TGTGCCAGCACCCAAAGTCCGGCGAACACCGGGGAGCTGTTTTTT	CASTQSPANTGELFF
.	TRBV21-1	TRBJ1-1	.	TGTGCCAGCAGCACCCGGACAGGGGGCATGATCACTGAAGCTTTCTTT	CASSTRTGGMITEAFF
.	TRBV7-7	TRBJ2-3	.	TGTGCCAGCAGCTTAGACAGTTATAATACGCAGTATTTT	CASSLDSYNTQYF
TRBD1	TRBV19	TRBJ1-1	.	TGTGCCAGCGACTTACGGACAGGGGTGAGGACTGAAGCTTTCTTT	CASDLRTGVRTEAFF
.	TRBV2	TRBJ2-1	.	TGTGCCAGCAGGGACTTTACCCCTGAGCAGTTCTTC	CASRDFTPEQFF
.	TRBV5-8	TRBJ1-5	.	TGTGCCAGCAGCTTGTTGGGGGGAGTTAACGGCAATCAGCCCCAGCATTTT	CASSLLGGVNGNQPQHF
.	TRBV29-1	TRBJ2-5	.	TGCAGCGCCGGGCGAGGTCTAGGGGAGACCCAGTACTTC	CSAGRGLGETQYF
.	TRBV6-5	TRBJ2-2	.	TGTGCCAGCAGTCGAAAACCGAACACCGGGGAGCTGTTTTTT	CASSRKPNTGELFF
.	TRBV7-8	TRBJ1-5	.	TGTGCCAGCAGCTTAGGGTCGGGTAGCAGGCCCCAGCATTTT	CASSLGSGSRPQHF
.	TRBV14	TRBJ2-3	.	TGTGCCAGCAGCCAAGCTCTAGGGCGCGGCACAGATACGCAGTATTTT	CASSQALGRGTDTQYF
.	TRBV18	TRBJ2-2	.	TGTGCCAGCTCACCAAAATCGAACACCGGGGAGCTGTTTTTT	CASSPKSNTGELFF
.	TRBV10-2	TRBJ1-2	.	TGCGCCAGCAGTGAGTCAACAGCGTATGGCTACACCTTC	CASSESTAYGYTF
.	TRBV12-5	TRBJ2-1	.	TGTGCTAGTGGTTTTGCAACCGTGACCTACAATGAGCAGTTCTTC	CASGFATVTYNEQFF
.	TRBV4-2	TRBJ2-7	.	TGTGCCAGCAGTCCAGACCAGACCTCCTACGAGCAGTACTTC	CASSPDQTSYEQYF
.	TRBV19	TRBJ1-1	.	TGTGCCAGTACCATCCAGTTCGTGGCGAACACTGAAGCTTTCTTT	CASTIQFVANTEAFF
TRBD1	TRBV7-2	TRBJ2-2	once	TGTGCCAGCAGCATCGGACAGGGGGCGTCCGGGGAGCTGTTTTTT	CASSIGQGASGELFF
.	TRBV27	TRBJ1-5	.	TGTGCCAGCAGTTCACTAACGGGACCCGGCCTAAATCAGCCCCAGCATTTT	CASSSLTGPGLNQPQHF
.	TRBV2	TRBJ2-1	.	TGTGCCAGCAGCCCAAGCTCCTACAATGAGCAGTTCTTC	CASSPSSYNEQFF
.	TRBV7-8	TRBJ1-2	.	TGTGCCAGCAGCCCGCAAGGGTTAGCTAACTATGGCTACACCTTC	CASSPQGLANYGYTF
.	TRBV21-1	TRBJ1-3	few	TGTGCCAGCAGCAGTAGCTTCTCTGGAAACACCATATATTTT	CASSSSFSGNTIYF
.	TRBV5-1	TRBJ1-2	.	TGCGCCAGCAGAGGAGGCGACCGAGGAGCACTTACTAACTATGGCTACACCTTC	CASRGGDRGALTNYGYTF